This passage covers 21 T cell receptor beta chains from one sample sequenced in a study of early T cells in non-severe SARS-CoV-2 infection. MiXCR was run by TCRdb on the 5' RACE reads, yielding one entry per CDR3 protein. Of tens of thousands of distinct CDR3 sequences listed, around 9.7% were seen once; the top ten hold roughly 20%. The sequenced sample was whole blood. Every receptor here comes from an adult who was a healthcare worker with PCR-confirmed SARS-CoV-2 infection or an uninfected control (not recorded which).

This clonotype was seen at least ten times. This sequence joins TRBV5-1 and TRBJ2-7; maybe TRBD2 (5 bases). The V and J ends lost 0 bases and 0 bases respectively, with 13 bases between them. Germline loops: CDR1 SGHRS, CDR2 YFSETQ. CDR3 length: 16 amino acids. In DNA form, the CDR3 reads TGCGCCAGCAGCTTGGACCCAGCGGCGAGCTCCTACGAGCAGTACTTC. Protein sequence: CASSLDPAASSYEQYF.

This clonotype was counted between two and nine times. The chain uses TRBV6-5 and TRBJ1-6, with TRBD1 as a possible D gene (6 bases). The CDR3 is 14 amino acids. CDR1 is MNHEY and CDR2 is SVGAGI in the germline V gene. Trimming pared 6 bases from V and 5 bases from J, leaving 11 bases between. CDR3 region: CASSWTVDNSPLHF. The CDR3 DNA is TGTGCCAGCAGCTGGACAGTAGATAATTCACCCCTCCACTTT.

This chain connects TRBV6-5 to TRBJ1-2; D might be TRBD1 (5 bases). This CDR3 has 13 residues. Germline CDR1 MNHEY, CDR2 SVGAGI. Trimming cost V 2 bases and J 4 bases, with 8 bases left between them. CDR3 sequence (DNA): TGTGCCAGCAGTTACGGGGGGATCTATGGCTACACCTTC. Protein sequence: CASSYGGIYGYTF.

This chain uses TRBV4-2 with TRBJ1-1; D may be TRBD1 (5 bases). The CDR3 loop spans 14 amino acids. CDR1 is LGHNA and CDR2 is YNFKEQ in the germline V gene. Trimming took off 1 base at V and 6 bases at J, with 12 bases between the two ends. DNA of the CDR3: TGTGCCAGCAGCCAAGCCGGGGGTTACGCTGAAGCTTTCTTT. Encoded protein: CASSQAGGYAEAFF.

This clonotype was recorded a few times. The V call is TRBV7-9, the J call TRBJ2-3; D not certain. The germline V and J ends were trimmed by 1 base and 0 bases, with 11 bases remaining between them. Germline values: CDR1 SEHNR, CDR2 FQNEAQ (reference sequence). The CDR3 is 16 amino acids. The CDR3 region has the DNA TGTGCCAGCAGCTTAGTAACAGTTGTTAGCACAGATACGCAGTATTTT. It encodes CASSLVTVVSTDTQYF.

The chain carries TRBV2 and TRBJ1-6; D unresolved. This CDR3 spans 15 amino acids. The ends were cut back, 0 bases at V and 4 bases at J, with 7 bases in the middle. The germline CDR1 and CDR2 sequences are SNHLY and FYNNEI. CDR3 residues: CASSEARLYNSPLHF. The CDR3 DNA follows: TGTGCCAGCAGTGAAGCAAGATTGTATAATTCACCCCTCCACTTT.

This clonotype was counted ten times or more. J is TRBJ2-3 and V is TRBV4-1; D possibly corresponds to TRBD2 (5 bases). The CDR3 length is 13 residues. From germline, CDR1 is MGHRA and CDR2 YSYEKL. Trimming took off 0 bases at V and 6 bases at J, with 7 bases between the two ends. The CDR3 nucleotides are TGCGCCAGCAGCCAAGATGAGGGTGATACGCAGTATTTT. Protein product: CASSQDEGDTQYF.

This clonotype was counted between two and nine times. The rearrangement links TRBV7-9 to TRBJ1-3, with D possibly being TRBD1 (6 bases). CDR1 SEHNR and CDR2 FQNEAQ come from the germline V gene (reference sequence). The V gene lost 1 base and the J gene lost 4 bases, with 8 bases spanning the gap. The CDR3 runs to 14 residues. The CDR3 coding sequence is TGTGCCAGCAGCTTAGACGGGGGCGGAAACACCATATATTTT. Protein sequence: CASSLDGGGNTIYF. Full variable domain (missing parts from reference TRBV7-9 and TRBJ1-3): DTGVSQNPRHKITKRGQNVTFRCDPISEHNRLYWYRQTLGQGPEFLTYFQNEAQLEKSRLLSDRFSAERPKGSFSTLEIQRTEQGDSAMYLCASSLDGGGNTIYFGEGSWLTVV.

This chain uses TRBV9 with TRBJ1-6; D is undetermined. Germline V lookup: CDR1 SGDLS, CDR2 YYNGEE. This CDR3 is built from 13 residues. V was clipped by 3 bases and J by 7 bases, with 8 bases between them. CDR3 protein: CASSEAPNSPLHF. CDR3 coding DNA: TGTGCCAGCAGCGAGGCCCCGAATTCACCCCTCCACTTT. The whole variable domain, remainder taken from reference TRBV9 and TRBJ1-6, is DSGVTQTPKHLITATGQRVTLRCSPRSGDLSVYWYQQSLDQGLQFLIQYYNGEERAKGNILERFSAQQFPDLHSELNLSSLELGDSALYFCASSEAPNSPLHFGNGTRLTVT.

This chain connects TRBV6-4 to TRBJ1-1; tentatively, D is TRBD1 (6 bases). Trimming took 5 bases from V and 0 from J, leaving 16 bases between them. The CDR3 loop spans 16 amino acids. Germline CDR1 is MRHNA and CDR2 is SNTAGT. The CDR3 nucleotides are TGTGCCAGCAGTAGCCAACCGGGACAAATGAACACTGAAGCTTTCTTT. Its translation is CASSSQPGQMNTEAFF.

This chain uses TRBV5-1 with TRBJ2-3; no clear D. The V gene's germline CDR1 is SGHRS and CDR2 YFSETQ. V was shortened by 0 bases and J by 2 bases, with 7 bases between the two germline ends. The CDR3 has 14 amino acids. CDR3 DNA sequence: TGCGCCAGCAGCTTGGGGCAGGCCACAGATACGCAGTATTTT. Amino acid sequence: CASSLGQATDTQYF.

This clonotype has more than one count but fewer than ten. The rearrangement uses TRBV29-1 and TRBJ2-2; D may be TRBD1 or TRBD2 (5 bases each). CDR1 and CDR2 (germline): SQVTM, ANQGSEA. The CDR3 extends over 13 amino acids. V was cut by 3 bases and J by 6 bases, with 11 bases left in between. In nucleotides, the CDR3 is TGCAGCGTTGATCTATTGGGGGCCGGGGAGCTGTTTTTT. This translates into CSVDLLGAGELFF.

This clonotype has only a few counts. The rearrangement joins TRBV29-1 to TRBJ2-7, with D perhaps matching TRBD2 (6 bases). Trimming removed 1 base from V and 4 bases from J, with 11 bases in between. The CDR3 contains 13 residues. Per the germline V gene, CDR1 is SQVTM and CDR2 is ANQGSEA. The CDR3 DNA reads TGCAGCGTTGAAGCGAGAGGAGGGTACGAGCAGTACTTC. Its protein is CSVEARGGYEQYF.

This clonotype was seen once. One base away lies a much larger clone, so this may be a sequencing read error. The chain joins TRBV27 to TRBJ1-5, with 10 positions matching TRBD1. Germline assignment: CDR1 MNHEY and CDR2 SMNVEV (reference sequence). This CDR3 is 16 amino acids long. V gave up 3 bases and J gave up 3 bases; unmatched junction bases: 5. CDR3 sequence (DNA): TGTGCCAGCAGTTTGACAGGGGGCGGCGACAATCAGCCCCAGCATTTT. This translates into CASSLTGGGDNQPQHF.

This clonotype was counted ten times or more. As DNA, the CDR3 is TGCGCCAGCAGTGAGAACAGGGATAGGGAAAAACTGTTTTTT. This translates into CASSENRDREKLFF. The chain couples TRBV10-2 to TRBJ1-4; tentative D call: TRBD1 (6 bases). Deletions cut 2 bases from V and 8 bases from J, with 12 bases between. The CDR3 has 14 amino acids. Germline CDR1 reads WSHSY; CDR2 reads SAAADI.

This clonotype was found a few times. V usage is TRBV3-1 and J usage is TRBJ1-3, with 9 bases lining up with TRBD1. The germline V gene has CDR1 LGHDT and CDR2 YNNKEL (reference sequence). Losses at the gene ends were 4 bases for V and 4 bases for J; bases not matched to a gene: 8. This CDR3 is 16 amino acids long. CDR3 amino acids: CASSLMGQGAGNTIYF. DNA of the CDR3: TGTGCCAGCAGCCTCATGGGACAGGGAGCAGGAAACACCATATATTTT.

This clonotype was counted a few times. The chain carries TRBV28 and TRBJ2-2, with D tentatively TRBD1 (5 bases). Germline V lookup: CDR1 MDHEN, CDR2 SYDVKM. Trimming stripped 6 bases from V and 13 bases from J, with 12 bases between. This CDR3 comprises 11 residues. This CDR3 is CASRYQGLLFF. CDR3 coding DNA: TGTGCCAGCAGATATCAGGGATTGCTGTTTTTT.

This clonotype showed up just a few times. The CDR3 here is CATSSDIRGISTDTQYF. CDR3 DNA sequence: TGTGCCACCAGCTCAGACATAAGGGGAATAAGCACAGATACGCAGTATTTT. The chain combines TRBV15 with TRBJ2-3; tentative D call: TRBD1 (5 bases). With 5 bases removed from V and 0 bases from J, the gap between germline ends came to 18 bases. This CDR3 contains 17 residues. The germline V gene has CDR1 LNHNV and CDR2 YYDKDF (reference sequence).

This clonotype was seen a few times. This chain links TRBV3-1 with TRBJ1-6, with a tentative D call TRBD1 (6 bases). Between the trimmed V and J ends, which lost 0 bases and 7 bases, there was a span of 13 bases. The germline gives CDR1 LGHDT, CDR2 YNNKEL (reference sequence). This CDR3 contains 16 residues. The CDR3 DNA is TGTGCCAGCAGCCAAGACGGGGGCGCCGGGAATTCACCCCTCCACTTT. Amino acid sequence: CASSQDGGAGNSPLHF.

In this sample, this clonotype turned up a few times. The junction differs from germline at one of its ends, possibly a read error. The rearrangement joins TRBV24-1 to TRBJ2-3, with 12 positions matching TRBD2. This CDR3 region has 15 residues. CDR1 and CDR2 (germline): KGHDR, SFDVKD. The CDR3 nucleotides read TGTGCCACCAGTGATTTTAGTCCTAGCGGGGGGGCGCCTAATTTT. It specifies CATSDFSPSGGAPNF.

J is TRBJ2-5 and V is TRBV6-1, with D unresolved. The CDR3 loop spans 12 amino acids. V dropped 6 bases and J dropped 5 bases, with 10 bases sitting between them. Germline CDR1 is MNHNS and CDR2 is SASEGT. The CDR3 sequence is CASRLNRETQYF. The CDR3 DNA sequence: TGTGCCAGCAGGTTAAATAGGGAGACCCAGTACTTC.